The T cell receptor (beta chain) described here comes from a study of shared clonotypes between healthy human individuals. Study in general: CD4 naive cells filled three plates per donor, CD4 memory three, CD8 naive two and CD8 memory one.

Points from the study as a whole: Sequencing depth was expected to influence donor clonotype sharing.

The CDR3 totals 15 residues. The V end was cut by 2 bases, the J end by 3 bases, with 10 bases between. The germline V gene encodes CDR1 MNHNS and CDR2 SASEGT. Concerning this clone: What it binds is not known.

Assay: immunoSEQ multiplex PCR; the TCRdb copy retains only in-frame clones and omits some. The data contain about 730,000 clones, 72% of them singletons. The CD4+ fraction was divided into a CD45RA+ naive subset and a CD45RA-negative memory subset. The TCR originated in a woman aged 25-40 years in good health. Sequenced sample: memory CD4+ T cells sorted from blood. The subset here: CD45RA-negative fraction. The chain joins TRBV6-1 to TRBJ2-2; possible D gene TRBD2, 6 bases. DNA of the CDR3: TGTGCCAGCAGTGAACAGGGAGGTGACACCGGGGAGCTGTTTTTT. Its translation: CASSEQGGDTGELFF.